This TCR beta chain is drawn from a study of T cell repertoires in aging, cancer and after chemotherapy. In the study overall: Patients with chronic lymphocytic leukemia were sampled before and after fludarabine- or bendamustine-based chemotherapy.

The template was genomic DNA from peripheral blood, not RNA. A mixed TRB-A/B primer pool amplified rearranged TRB by multiplex touch-down PCR. MiXCR, run by TCRdb on the multiplex PCR reads, gives a single entry per CDR3 protein. This sample has 500 to 550 distinct CDR3 sequences; about 21% occur once, and the top ten carry 55% to 70%. Findings and caveats of the study: In healthy donors, age-related TCR diversity loss mainly reflected lost richness.

This clonotype is judged medium-sized. Its antigen remains unknown. Germline V CDR1 and CDR2: SGHDT, YYEEEE. The CDR3 sequence is 13 residues long. Trimming removed 6 bases from V and 4 bases from J, with 10 bases in between. Sample: blood. V gene TRBV5-6 combines with J gene TRBJ2-2, with unresolved D. This TCR was recovered from a human donor with a blood cancer. The donor label of this sample is uncertain. This CDR3 is CASIYQVTGELFF. Written as DNA, the CDR3 is TGTGCCAGCATCTATCAGGTCACCGGGGAGCTGTTTTTT.